This T cell receptor (beta chain) stems from a study of cytomegalovirus exposure and HLA in healthy donors. Whole-study context: An early release of data contained about 85 million unique TCRs, which came from HLA-typed donors.

On this clone: Its matching antigen is unknown.

Findings of the study overall: Investigators reported around 150 TCR beta chains as tied to cytomegalovirus. The records held CMV serostatus as the only immune exposure information. Exclusion applied to some V segments, including TRBV6-2 and TRBV6-3, as they were indistinguishable.

Primers: 60 Vbeta forward and 13 Jbeta reverse. Sequenced by immunoSEQ multiplex PCR; TCRdb stores in-frame clones only, minus some. The sample records 200,000 or so clones, about 90% being singletons. Germline V gene data show CDR1 as SEHNR and CDR2 as FQNEAQ (reference sequence). This CDR3 is 19 amino acids long. Trimming cost V 5 bases and J 0 bases; bases outside gene matches: 15. This receptor was obtained from a girl under two years old in good health and CMV-seronegative. V usage is TRBV7-9 and J usage is TRBJ2-3; TRBD2 aligns across 9 bases. Sequenced input: PBMCs. CDR3 protein: CASSPPRGAGGTSTDTQYF. CDR3 bases: TGTGCCAGCAGCCCCCCCCGGGGGGCGGGGGGGACTAGCACAGATACGCAGTATTTT.